This TCR beta chain was observed in a study of response to subunit inactivated influenza vaccine. MiXCR, applied by TCRdb to the RT-PCR reads, yields one record per CDR3 protein. The sample comprises hundreds of thousands of distinct CDR3 sequences, approximately 11% of which are singletons, and approximately 10% rests with the top ten. Trimming left V 5 bases short and J 7 bases short, with 14 bases between. The CDR3 has 14 residues. Germline V CDR1 and CDR2: MDHEN, SYDVKM. The sample was also linked to a second study, of T cells expressing NK-cell markers. In that study: UMIs accompanied the 5'RACE template switching by which TCR beta cDNA was made. Researchers got TCR beta repertoires out of sorted CD3+CD56+NKG2C+, CD3+CD56+NKG2C- and CD3+CD56-NKG2C+ T cells. Restriction of sorting to alpha-beta TCR T cells was accomplished in several experiments using an anti-gamma-delta TCR antibody.

The chain carries TRBV28 and TRBJ2-2; no reliable D call. The input for sequencing was PBMCs from blood, taken on the day of vaccination. This TCR was recovered from a man aged 50 to 59 who received an inactivated influenza vaccine. CDR3 nucleotide sequence: TGTGCCAGCAGTCCCTTTTTGAAGGTCGGGGAGCTGTTTTTT. Protein sequence: CASSPFLKVGELFF.